What follows describes a single TCR beta chain. Germline-derived CDR1 and CDR2 are PRHDT and FYEKMQ (reference sequence). The ends lost 3 bases at V and 12 bases at J; junction bases unmatched: 14. The CDR3 totals 16 residues. This record belongs to a study of response to subunit inactivated influenza vaccine. One entry per CDR3 protein results from TCRdb running MiXCR on the RT-PCR reads. The table has roughly 190,000 distinct CDR3 sequences, 9.5% to 15% seen once. The same data also contributed to another study, on T cells expressing NK-cell markers. That study adds: The authors made TCR beta cDNA libraries by 5'RACE template switching. This switching added a universal primer site and UMIs.

Specimen: CD8+ T cells sorted from PBMCs, collected about 11 days after vaccination. This rearrangement joins TRBV13 to TRBJ2-1; 10 positions match TRBD1. This TCR was sampled from a man aged 50-60 years who received an inactivated influenza vaccine. CDR3 sequence (DNA): TGTGCCAGCAGCTTGGGGACAGGGGCGTCGTTGGGCGGGCAGTTCTTC. Protein sequence: CASSLGTGASLGGQFF.